This T cell receptor beta chain was observed in a study of blood T cell repertoires in COVID-19. In the study overall: T cells, B-cell-depleted T cells, or PBMCs provided the cDNA or gDNA that served as material.

CDR3 length equals 16 residues. V shed 3 bases, J shed 3 bases, and the junction held 5 bases outside the gene matches. Germline lookup yields CDR1 KGHSH and CDR2 LQKENI. The repertoire was sequenced with immunoSEQ multiplex PCR; TCRdb's copy has only in-frame clones and lacks some. The sample contains approximately 200,000 clones, 86% of which appear only once. This chain links TRBV18 with TRBJ1-3; 10 nucleotides agree with TRBD1. The sequence came from a woman in her twenties or thirties who had been exposed to COVID-19. Sequenced material: PBMCs or T cells enriched from blood (not recorded which). Here the CDR3 DNA reads TGTGCCAGCTCACCGACGACAGGGGGCGATGGAAACACCATATATTTT. Amino acids: CASSPTTGGDGNTIYF.